This T cell receptor (beta chain) stems from a study of shared clonotypes between healthy human individuals. It was across several immunoSEQ plates that each subset's genomic DNA was evenly split. Libraries were prepared by immunoSEQ multiplex PCR; TCRdb keeps only in-frame clonotypes and omits some of them. The sample includes almost 750,000 clones, roughly 72% seen only once; the top ten take more than 1.5%. Partitioning of CD4+ cells yielded a CD45RA+ naive subset and a CD45RA-negative memory subset. Study-level findings and limits: Blood was the sole source, and tissue repertoires probably differ.

Turning to this clone: The antigen is not known.

What was sequenced was memory CD4+ T cells sorted from blood. Subset of the sample: CD45RA-negative fraction. This TCR was sampled from a woman aged 30 to 39 in good health.

Written as DNA, the CDR3 is TGCGCCAGCAGCTTGAGGAGGGGCGCAGGCACCGGGGAGCTGTTTTTT. Translated, it gives CASSLRRGAGTGELFF. The rearrangement uses TRBV5-1 and TRBJ2-2; possible D gene TRBD2, 6 bases. V gave up 1 base and J gave up 4 bases, with 14 bases separating them. The CDR3 runs to 16 residues. The germline V gene encodes CDR1 SGHRS and CDR2 YFSETQ. Together with reference TRBV5-1 and TRBJ2-2, the CDR3 gives the full variable domain: KAGVTQTPRYLIKTRGQQVTLSCSPISGHRSVSWYQQTPGQGLQFLFEYFSETQRNKGNFPGRFSGRQFSNSRSEMNVSTLELGDSALYLCASSLRRGAGTGELFFGEGSRLTVL.